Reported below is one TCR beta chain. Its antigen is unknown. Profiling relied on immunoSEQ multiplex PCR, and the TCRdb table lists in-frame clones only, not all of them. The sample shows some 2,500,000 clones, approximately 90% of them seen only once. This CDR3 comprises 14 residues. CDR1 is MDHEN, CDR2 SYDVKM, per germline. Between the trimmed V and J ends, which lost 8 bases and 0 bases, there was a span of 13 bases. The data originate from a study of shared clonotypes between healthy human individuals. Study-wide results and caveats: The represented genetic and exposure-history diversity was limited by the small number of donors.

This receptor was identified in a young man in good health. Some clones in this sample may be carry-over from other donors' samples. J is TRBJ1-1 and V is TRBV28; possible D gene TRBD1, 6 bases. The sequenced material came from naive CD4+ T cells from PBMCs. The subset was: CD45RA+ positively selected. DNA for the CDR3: TGTGCCAGCTTGGGGGGGCAGATGAACACTGAAGCTTTCTTT. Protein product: CASLGGQMNTEAFF.